A single sample gave rise to the 11 T cell receptor beta chains below, sequenced in a study of T-cell reconstitution after alpha-beta-depleted transplantation in children. TCRbeta library preparation incorporated unique molecular identifiers. Via MiXCR, TCRdb re-called the PCR reads, giving one row per CDR3 protein. The data show 250,000 to 350,000 distinct CDR3 sequences, over 8% seen once. Sequenced here: PBMCs from the stem cell graft donor, sampled from the stem cell graft. Source of these receptors: a human donor who donated a stem cell graft to a child with SCID.

The chain combines TRBV18 with TRBJ1-1; weak D call: TRBD1 (6 bases). Trimming left V 0 bases short and J 11 bases short, with 13 bases between. The germline gives CDR1 KGHSH, CDR2 LQKENI. The CDR3 has 13 residues. Here the CDR3 reads CASSPPDRNPAFF. In DNA, the CDR3 is TGTGCCAGCTCACCACCAGACAGGAACCCTGCTTTCTTT.

This clonotype has more than one count but fewer than ten. This rearrangement joins TRBV9 to TRBJ2-1; D not resolved. There are 15 residues in the CDR3. The V gene lost 3 bases and the J gene lost 5 bases, with 15 bases spanning the gap. Germline V lookup: CDR1 SGDLS, CDR2 YYNGEE. The CDR3 sequence is CASSAVGPSDNEQFF. The CDR3 DNA sequence: TGTGCCAGCAGCGCTGTGGGTCCATCCGACAATGAGCAGTTCTTC.

The J gene is TRBJ2-7, the V gene TRBV5-1; maybe TRBD2 (6 bases). Per germline, CDR1 SGHRS and CDR2 YFSETQ. This CDR3 has 13 amino acids. Trimming pared 0 bases from V and 5 bases from J, leaving 9 bases between. DNA for the CDR3: TGCGCCAGCAGCTTGGCGGGGGTCCACGAGCAGTACTTC. Translating it yields CASSLAGVHEQYF.

V gene TRBV6-9 combines with J gene TRBJ2-3, with D perhaps TRBD1 (6 bases). CDR1 is MNHGY and CDR2 is SVAAGI in the germline V gene. The CDR3 contains 12 residues. The CDR3 DNA reads TGTATTAGGGGGTCCCTCTCAGATACGCAGTATTTT. This codes for CIRGSLSDTQYF.

The chain uses TRBV9 and TRBJ2-2, with TRBD1 as a possible D gene (6 bases). The CDR3 runs to 14 residues. CDR1 is SGDLS, CDR2 YYNGEE, per germline. V gave up 2 bases and J gave up 3 bases, with 8 bases separating them. The CDR3 coding sequence is TGTGCCAGCAGCGTGACAGGTGACACCGGGGAGCTGTTTTTT. Encoded protein: CASSVTGDTGELFF.

The rearrangement uses TRBV5-1 and TRBJ2-5; TRBD1 is a possible D gene (6 bases). CDR1 is SGHRS and CDR2 is YFSETQ in the germline V gene. V was trimmed by 2 bases and J by 4 bases, leaving 9 bases between them. The CDR3 has 13 residues. The CDR3 here is CASSFTGSETQYF. In nucleotides, the CDR3 is TGCGCCAGCAGCTTTACAGGGTCAGAGACCCAGTACTTC.

This clonotype was observed many times. The J gene is TRBJ2-7, the V gene TRBV5-6, with 7 bases fitting TRBD2. This CDR3 is 13 amino acids long. Germline trimming cut 6 bases from V and 3 bases from J; bases unmatched to any gene: 6. The germline V gene encodes CDR1 SGHDT and CDR2 YYEEEE. DNA of the CDR3: TGTGCCAGCACCCCGGGACTAAACTACGAGCAGTACTTC. This translates into CASTPGLNYEQYF.

This clonotype has more than one count but fewer than ten. The rearrangement uses TRBV14 and TRBJ2-1; D gene ambiguous. CDR3 length equals 15 residues. The germline V gene has CDR1 SGHDN and CDR2 FVKESK. Trimming left V 1 base short and J 0 bases short, with 7 bases between. DNA of the CDR3: TGTGCCAGCAGCCAAGGACGCGACTCCTACAATGAGCAGTTCTTC. It yields the protein CASSQGRDSYNEQFF.

This clonotype was counted many times. The CDR3 coding sequence is TGCGCCAGCAGTTGGGGGACTAGCACAGATACGCAGTATTTT. Protein: CASSWGTSTDTQYF. The chain couples TRBV5-1 to TRBJ2-3, with D possibly matching TRBD2 (6 bases). Per germline, CDR1 SGHRS and CDR2 YFSETQ. Trimming left V 5 bases short and J 0 bases short, with 10 bases between. This CDR3 contains 14 residues.

This rearrangement joins TRBV12-3 or TRBV12-4 to TRBJ2-2, with a weak D call TRBD1 (6 bases). The CDR3 is made up of 14 amino acids. With 3 bases removed from V and 6 bases from J, the gap between germline ends came to 11 bases. CDR3 residues: CASSFSGVAGELFF. The CDR3 DNA reads TGTGCCAGCAGTTTCTCAGGGGTTGCCGGGGAGCTGTTTTTT.

This clonotype has just one count. This sequence joins TRBV19 and TRBJ2-1; possibly TRBD1 for D (5 bases). The CDR3 is made up of 15 amino acids. Trimming took 8 bases from V and 5 from J, leaving 19 bases between them. Germline assignment: CDR1 LNHDA and CDR2 SQIVND (reference sequence). The DNA for the CDR3 is TGTGCCAGTCAATCCAGGGTACGCACACACAATGAGCAGTTCTTC. Translated, it gives CASQSRVRTHNEQFF.